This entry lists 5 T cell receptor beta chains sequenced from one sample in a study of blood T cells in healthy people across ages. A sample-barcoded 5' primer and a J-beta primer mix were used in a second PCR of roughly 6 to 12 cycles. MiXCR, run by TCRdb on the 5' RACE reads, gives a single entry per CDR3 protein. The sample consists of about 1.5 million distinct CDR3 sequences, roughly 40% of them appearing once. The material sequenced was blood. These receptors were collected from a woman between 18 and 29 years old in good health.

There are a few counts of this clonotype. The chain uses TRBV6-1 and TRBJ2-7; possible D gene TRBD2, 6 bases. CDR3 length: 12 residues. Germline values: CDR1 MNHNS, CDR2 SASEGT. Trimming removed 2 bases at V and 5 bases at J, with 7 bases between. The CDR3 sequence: CASSESGDEQYF. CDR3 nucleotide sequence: TGTGCCAGCAGTGAATCGGGGGACGAGCAGTACTTC.

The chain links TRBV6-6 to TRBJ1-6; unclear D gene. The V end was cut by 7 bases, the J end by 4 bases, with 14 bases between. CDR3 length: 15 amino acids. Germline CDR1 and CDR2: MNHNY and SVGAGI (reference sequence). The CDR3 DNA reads TGTGCCAGCAAACCCAGGCAGGAGTATAATTCACCCCTCCACTTT. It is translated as CASKPRQEYNSPLHF.

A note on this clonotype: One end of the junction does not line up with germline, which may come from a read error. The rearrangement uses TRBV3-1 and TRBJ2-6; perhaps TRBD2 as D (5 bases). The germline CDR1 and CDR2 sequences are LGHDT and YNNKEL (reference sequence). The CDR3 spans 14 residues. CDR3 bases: TGTGTCAGCGGCCAGACGTCTGGGGCCAACGTCCTGACTTTC. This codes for CVSGQTSGANVLTF.

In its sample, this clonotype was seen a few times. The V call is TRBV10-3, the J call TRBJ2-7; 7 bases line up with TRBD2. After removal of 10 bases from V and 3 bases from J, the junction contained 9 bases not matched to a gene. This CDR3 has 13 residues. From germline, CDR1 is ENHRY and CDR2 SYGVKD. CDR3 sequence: CANQAGLLYEQYF. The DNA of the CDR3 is TGTGCCAACCAAGCGGGGCTACTCTACGAGCAGTACTTC.

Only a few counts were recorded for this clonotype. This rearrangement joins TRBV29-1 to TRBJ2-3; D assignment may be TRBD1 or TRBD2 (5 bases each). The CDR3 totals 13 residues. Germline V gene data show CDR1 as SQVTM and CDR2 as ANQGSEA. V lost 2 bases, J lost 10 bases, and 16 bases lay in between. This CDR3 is CSVERVGPTSQYF. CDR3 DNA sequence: TGCAGCGTTGAAAGGGTGGGACCAACTTCGCAGTATTTT.